The present entry profiles one T cell receptor (beta chain) with its context. Its specificity is not known. This sample was included in a study of cytomegalovirus exposure and HLA in healthy donors. Study outcomes and limitations: Because they were indistinguishable, some V segments, including TRBV6-2 and TRBV6-3, were excluded.

Germline CDR1 and CDR2: SGHDT and YYEEEE. The V and J ends lost 2 bases and 1 base, in that order; junction bases with no gene match: 3. The CDR3 runs 15 residues. The PCR contained 60 Vbeta and 13 Jbeta primers. Libraries were prepared by immunoSEQ multiplex PCR; TCRdb keeps only in-frame clonotypes and omits some of them. This sample has a few hundred thousand clones, with 70% to 80% found just once. The sequence was obtained from a middle-aged man in good health and CMV-seronegative. The sample consisted of PBMCs. This chain joins TRBV5-6 and TRBJ2-1; 7 bases match TRBD1. The CDR3 here is CASSLRDRSYNEQFF. The CDR3 DNA is TGTGCCAGCAGCTTACGGGACAGATCCTACAATGAGCAGTTCTTC.